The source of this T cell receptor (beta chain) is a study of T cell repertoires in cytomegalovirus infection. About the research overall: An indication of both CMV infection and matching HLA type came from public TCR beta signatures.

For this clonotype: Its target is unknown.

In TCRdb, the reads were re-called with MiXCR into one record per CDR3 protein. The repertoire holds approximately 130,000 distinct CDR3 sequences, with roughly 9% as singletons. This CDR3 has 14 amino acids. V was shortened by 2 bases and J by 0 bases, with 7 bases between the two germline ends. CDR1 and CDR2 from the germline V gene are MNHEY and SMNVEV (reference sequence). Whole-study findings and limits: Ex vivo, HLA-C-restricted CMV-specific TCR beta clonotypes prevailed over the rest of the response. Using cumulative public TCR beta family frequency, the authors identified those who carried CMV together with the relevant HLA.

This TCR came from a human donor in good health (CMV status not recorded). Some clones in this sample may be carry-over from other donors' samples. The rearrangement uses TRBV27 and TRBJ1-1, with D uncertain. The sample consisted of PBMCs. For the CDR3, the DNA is TGTGCCAGCAGTTTAAATCATTTGAACACTGAAGCTTTCTTT. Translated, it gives CASSLNHLNTEAFF.